This TCR beta chain was sequenced in a study of CD8+ T cells in alopecia areata. Whole-study context: Oral tofacitinib, 5 to 10 mg twice daily, was given in an open-label trial.

To note about this clone: Its antigen is still unknown. Compared with germline, one end of the junction differs, possibly owing to a read error.

The germline V gene has CDR1 PRHDT and CDR2 FYEKMQ (reference sequence). The CDR3 totals 11 residues. Following extraction, RNA underwent reverse transcription to cDNA, which served as the sequencing template. Data came from immunoSEQ multiplex PCR; TCRdb stores just in-frame clones and leaves some out. This sample carries approximately 180,000 clones, 67% of them seen once, and the ten largest clones take 10% to 12%. Study outcomes and limitations: Scalp sample data also include resident alphabeta T cells from normal skin. Affected lesional scalp, above all in alopecia totalis/universalis, was more clonal than normal scalp. TCR sharing was clearer in mice than between patients, perhaps partly owing to patient HLA diversity.

This chain links TRBV13 with TRBJ2-7, with 8 bases identical to TRBD1. The material was CD8+ T cells sorted from blood, obtained at week 0. The TCR originated in a human donor with alopecia areata. In DNA form, the CDR3 reads TGTGCCAGCAGCACCCGACAGGGGCAGGACTTC. Protein product: CASSTRQGQDF.